What follows are 17 T cell receptor beta chains derived from one specimen sequenced in a study of cytomegalovirus exposure and HLA in healthy donors. In the PCR, 60 Vbeta and 13 Jbeta primers were used. Measured with immunoSEQ multiplex PCR; TCRdb has only the in-frame clones, and not every one. This table has about 72,000 clones, around 70% appearing once. Sequences were obtained from PBMCs. These receptors were taken from a man aged 35 to 55 in good health and CMV-seropositive.

The chain carries TRBV25-1 and TRBJ1-2; TRBD1 matches at 12 bases. The trim removed 2 bases at V and 5 bases at J, leaving 6 bases unmatched. Germline values: CDR1 MGHDK, CDR2 SYGVNS. The CDR3 covers 16 residues. CDR3 in amino acids: CASSEPGQGAQYGYTF. The CDR3 coding sequence is TGTGCCAGCAGTGAACCGGGACAGGGGGCGCAGTATGGCTACACCTTC.

V gene TRBV6-5 combines with J gene TRBJ1-1; D is undetermined. There are 13 residues in the CDR3. V was pared by 0 bases and J by 3 bases, with 5 bases between. CDR1 and CDR2 (germline): MNHEY, SVGAGI. CDR3 protein: CASSYSADTEAFF. The DNA of the CDR3 is TGTGCCAGCAGTTACTCGGCAGACACTGAAGCTTTCTTT.

The rearrangement joins TRBV18 to TRBJ2-1, with TRBD1 identical over 8 bases. The CDR3 has 13 amino acids. J gave up 9 bases and V 1 base, and 2 bases lay outside the gene matches. Germline lookup yields CDR1 KGHSH and CDR2 LQKENI. CDR3 in DNA: TGTGCCAGCTCACCACTCGACAGGGGTGAGCAGTTCTTC. Translation gives CASSPLDRGEQFF.

This clone appeared a few times. The chain is built from TRBV6-5 and TRBJ1-1; 9 positions agree with TRBD1. The junction had 11 bases not matched to a gene; V was cut back by 8 bases and J by 7 bases. The CDR3 is made up of 14 amino acids. Germline loops: CDR1 MNHEY, CDR2 SVGAGI. In DNA, the CDR3 is TGTGCCAGCTCATCCAGGGACAGGGCCCATGAAGCTTTCTTT. As protein: CASSSRDRAHEAFF.

V gene TRBV28 combines with J gene TRBJ1-5, with D maybe TRBD1 (5 bases). The CDR3 consists of 15 residues. Germline lookup yields CDR1 MDHEN and CDR2 SYDVKM. V was pared by 5 bases and J by 1 base, with 12 bases between. The chain's CDR3 is CASSPTVLSNQPQHF. Here the CDR3 DNA reads TGTGCCAGCAGTCCGACAGTCCTCAGCAATCAGCCCCAGCATTTT.

This chain links TRBV7-6 with TRBJ2-7; 10 nucleotides line up with TRBD1. J was trimmed by 4 bases and V by 1 base; bases with no gene match: 1. Germline values: CDR1 SGHVS, CDR2 FNYEAQ. This CDR3 region has 14 residues. The CDR3 region is CASSLGQGAYEQYF. The CDR3 nucleotides read TGTGCCAGCAGCTTAGGACAGGGGGCGTACGAGCAGTACTTC.

The V gene is TRBV4-2, the J gene TRBJ2-5; 11 bases are a match to TRBD2. Germline assignment: CDR1 LGHNA and CDR2 YNFKEQ. The CDR3 runs 20 residues. The trim removed 0 bases at V and 5 bases at J, leaving 17 bases unmatched. The CDR3 DNA reads TGTGCCAGCAGCCAAGATAGAGCGGGGTTGGGACTAGCGGTTGGGGAGACCCAGTACTTC. Protein: CASSQDRAGLGLAVGETQYF.

About this clone: One junction end disagrees with the germline gene, perhaps due to a read error. This CDR3 is also generated by other DNA sequences in the sample. The rearrangement joins TRBV2 to TRBJ1-2; possibly TRBD1 for D (6 bases). The CDR3 contains 13 residues. Looked up from germline, CDR1 is SNHLY and CDR2 is FYNNEI. CDR3 amino acids: CASSAQGNYGYTF. The DNA of the CDR3 is TGTGCTAGCAGTGCACAGGGAAACTATGGCTACACCTTC.

The rearrangement joins TRBV19 to TRBJ2-2; TRBD2 is a possible D gene (5 bases). The germline V gene has CDR1 LNHDA and CDR2 SQIVND (reference sequence). The V gene lost 7 bases and the J gene lost 6 bases, with 12 bases spanning the gap. This CDR3 is built from 13 residues. The CDR3 region is CASISGWAGELFF. The CDR3 region has the DNA TGTGCCAGTATCTCGGGGTGGGCCGGGGAGCTGTTTTTT.

The J gene is TRBJ2-7, the V gene TRBV7-9; possibly TRBD2 for D (6 bases). The CDR3 runs to 15 residues. CDR1 and CDR2 from the germline V gene are SEHNR and FQNEAQ (reference sequence). Trimming shortened V by 6 bases and J by 2 bases, and 17 bases separated the two germline ends. In DNA, the CDR3 is TGTGCCAGCAGTTCTATCGGGACTTCGACCTACGAGCAGTACTTC. It translates to CASSSIGTSTYEQYF.

This sequence joins TRBV29-1 and TRBJ1-2; possible D gene TRBD1, 5 bases. Trimming took 5 bases from V and 8 from J, leaving 18 bases between them. The CDR3 sequence is 13 residues long. Germline loops: CDR1 SQVTM, CDR2 ANQGSEA. The CDR3 region has the DNA TGCAGCGTTACCGGGAGACCGAGGGACGGCTACACCTTC. Its translation: CSVTGRPRDGYTF. Full variable domain (outside the CDR3, taken from reference TRBV29-1 and TRBJ1-2): SAVISQKPSRDICQRGTSLTIQCQVDSQVTMMFWYRQQPGQSLTLIATANQGSEATYESGFVIDKFPISRPNLTFSTLTVSNMSPEDSSIYLCSVTGRPRDGYTFGSGTRLTVV.

V is TRBV7-6 and J is TRBJ2-3, with TRBD1 identical over 7 bases. The germline V gene has CDR1 SGHVS and CDR2 FNYEAQ. V trimming: 5 bases; J trimming: 0 bases; junction bases outside the gene matches: 2. The CDR3 extends over 14 amino acids. CDR3: CASSHRGSTDTQYF. CDR3 sequence (DNA): TGTGCCAGCAGCCACAGGGGAAGCACAGATACGCAGTATTTT.

V usage is TRBV4-1 and J usage is TRBJ1-3; D is unresolved. The V and J ends lost 2 bases and 1 base respectively, with 6 bases between them. This CDR3 has 14 amino acids. The V gene's germline CDR1 is MGHRA and CDR2 YSYEKL. The CDR3: CASSQLGSGNTIYF. CDR3 DNA: TGCGCCAGCAGCCAACTCGGGTCTGGAAACACCATATATTTT.

This chain uses TRBV19 with TRBJ2-7, with TRBD1 as a possible D gene (6 bases). The CDR3 totals 16 residues. Trimming shortened V by 4 bases and J by 2 bases, and 18 bases separated the two germline ends. Germline loops: CDR1 LNHDA, CDR2 SQIVND (reference sequence). The CDR3 spells CASSTSTGQHAYEQYF. DNA for the CDR3: TGTGCCAGTAGTACCAGTACAGGGCAGCACGCCTACGAGCAGTACTTC. The full variable domain, completed using reference TRBV19 and TRBJ2-7, is DGGITQSPKYLFRKEGQNVTLSCEQNLNHDAMYWYRQDPGQGLRLIYYSQIVNDFQKGDIAEGYSVSREKKESFPLTVTSAQKNPTAFYLCASSTSTGQHAYEQYFGPGTRLTVT.

This chain uses TRBV7-3 with TRBJ1-2; TRBD1 is a possible D gene (6 bases). Germline assignment: CDR1 SGHTA and CDR2 FQGTGA. Trimming left V 1 base short and J 8 bases short, with 14 bases between. This CDR3 is built from 14 residues. This CDR3 reads CASSLMGHGRGYTF. CDR3 in DNA: TGTGCCAGCAGCTTAATGGGACACGGCCGGGGCTACACCTTC.

The rearrangement uses TRBV19 and TRBJ1-4; 8 nucleotides line up with TRBD1. CDR1 and CDR2 (germline): LNHDA, SQIVND (reference sequence). Trimming took 0 bases from V and 6 from J; bases not matched to a gene: 6. The CDR3 consists of 16 residues. The CDR3 is CASSIDSGTGDEKLFF. The CDR3 region has the DNA TGTGCCAGTAGTATAGACTCCGGGACAGGTGATGAAAAACTGTTTTTT.

This clone occurred a few times. The chain combines TRBV6-1 with TRBJ2-7, with 7 bases that match TRBD1. Per the germline V gene, CDR1 is MNHNS and CDR2 is SASEGT. This CDR3 spans 16 amino acids. V dropped 0 bases and J dropped 1; count of bases not matched to a gene: 6. The CDR3 region is CASSEAHRGWSYEQYF. The CDR3 coding sequence is TGTGCCAGCAGTGAAGCCCACAGGGGTTGGTCCTACGAGCAGTACTTC.